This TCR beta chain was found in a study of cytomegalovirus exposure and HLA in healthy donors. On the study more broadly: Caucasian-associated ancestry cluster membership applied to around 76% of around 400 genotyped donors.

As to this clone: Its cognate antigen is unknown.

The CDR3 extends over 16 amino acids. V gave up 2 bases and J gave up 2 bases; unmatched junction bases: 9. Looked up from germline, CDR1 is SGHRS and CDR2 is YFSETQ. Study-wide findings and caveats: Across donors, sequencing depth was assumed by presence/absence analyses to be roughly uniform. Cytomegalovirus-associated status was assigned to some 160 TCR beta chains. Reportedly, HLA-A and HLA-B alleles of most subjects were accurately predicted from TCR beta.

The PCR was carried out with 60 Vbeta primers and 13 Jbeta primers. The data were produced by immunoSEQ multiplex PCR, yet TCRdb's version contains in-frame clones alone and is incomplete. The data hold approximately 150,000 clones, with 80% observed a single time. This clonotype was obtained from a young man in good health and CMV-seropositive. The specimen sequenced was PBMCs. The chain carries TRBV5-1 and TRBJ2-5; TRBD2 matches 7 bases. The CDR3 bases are TGCGCCAGCAGCTTTTTCGTAGTGGGGGGGCAAGAGACCCAGTACTTC. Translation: CASSFFVVGGQETQYF.